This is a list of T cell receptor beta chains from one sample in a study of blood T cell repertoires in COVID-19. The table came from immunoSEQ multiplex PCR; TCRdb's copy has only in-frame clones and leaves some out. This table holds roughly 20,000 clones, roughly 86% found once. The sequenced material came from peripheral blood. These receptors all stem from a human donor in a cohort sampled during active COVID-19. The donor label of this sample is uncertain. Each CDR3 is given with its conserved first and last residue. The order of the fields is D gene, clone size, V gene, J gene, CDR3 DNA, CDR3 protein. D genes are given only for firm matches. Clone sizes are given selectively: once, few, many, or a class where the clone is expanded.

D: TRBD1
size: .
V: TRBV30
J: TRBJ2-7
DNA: TGTGCCTGGAGTGCACAGGGGGCTGGAGAGCAGTACTTC
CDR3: CAWSAQGAGEQYF

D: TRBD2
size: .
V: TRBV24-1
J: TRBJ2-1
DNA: TGTGCCACCAGTCCTAGCGGGAGAGGTTACAATGAGCAGTTCTTC
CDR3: CATSPSGRGYNEQFF

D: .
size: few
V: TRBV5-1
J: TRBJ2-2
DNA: TGCGCCGGATCTAGCGACCCGAACACCGGGGAGCTGTTTTTT
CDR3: CAGSSDPNTGELFF

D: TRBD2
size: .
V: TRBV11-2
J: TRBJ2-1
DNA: TGTGCCAGCAGCCAGGGACTAGCGGGAGCCAATGAGCAGTTCTTC
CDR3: CASSQGLAGANEQFF

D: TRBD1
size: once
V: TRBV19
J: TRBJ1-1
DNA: TGTGCCAGTAGTATAGATTGGGACAGGGGGCCCAGAGTGAACACTGAAGCTTTCTTT
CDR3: CASSIDWDRGPRVNTEAFF

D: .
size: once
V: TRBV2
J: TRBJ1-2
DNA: TGTGCCAGCAAAGCACAGGCGCTTAATGGCTACACCTTC
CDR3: CASKAQALNGYTF

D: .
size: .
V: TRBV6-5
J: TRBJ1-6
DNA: TGTGCCAGCATCGTGACACCGTTTAATTCACCCCTCCACTTT
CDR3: CASIVTPFNSPLHF

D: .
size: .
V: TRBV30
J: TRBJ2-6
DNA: TGTGCCTGGAGCCGCCCAGGGATCGGGGCCAACGTCCTGACTTTC
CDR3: CAWSRPGIGANVLTF

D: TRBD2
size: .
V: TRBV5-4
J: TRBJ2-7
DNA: TGTGCCAGCAGCTCCCGACTAGCGGGAGACGAGCAGTACTTC
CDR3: CASSSRLAGDEQYF

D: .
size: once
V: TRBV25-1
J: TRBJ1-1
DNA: TGTGCCAGCAGTGAATTGGGGGGGACTGAAGCTTTCTTT
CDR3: CASSELGGTEAFF

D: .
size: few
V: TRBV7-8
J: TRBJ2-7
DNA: TGTGCCAGCACCCAGGGTTACGGGGGAGCCTACGAGCAGTACTTC
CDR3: CASTQGYGGAYEQYF

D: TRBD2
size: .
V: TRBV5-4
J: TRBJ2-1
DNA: TGTGCCAGCAGCTTATCCGGGACTAGCGGGAGGCCCGGGTTCTTC
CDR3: CASSLSGTSGRPGFF

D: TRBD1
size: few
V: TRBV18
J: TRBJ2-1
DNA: TGTGCCAGCTCGTATGGTCAGGGACAGAGAAACTACAATGAGCAGTTCTTC
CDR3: CASSYGQGQRNYNEQFF

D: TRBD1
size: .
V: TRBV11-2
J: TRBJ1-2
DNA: TGTGCCAGCAGCTTAGCAACAGGGGGTTATGGCTACACCTTC
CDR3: CASSLATGGYGYTF

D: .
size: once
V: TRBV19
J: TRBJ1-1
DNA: TGTGCCAGTAGTTCATACACTGAAGCTTTCTTT
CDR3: CASSSYTEAFF

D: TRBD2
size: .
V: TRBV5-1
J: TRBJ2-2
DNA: TGCGCCAGCAGCGCGGGAGTAGCCGACAACACCGGGGAGCTGTTTTTT
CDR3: CASSAGVADNTGELFF

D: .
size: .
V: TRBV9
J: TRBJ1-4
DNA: TGTGCCAGCAGCGTAGACCCCACAGGTGGGGAAAAACTGTTTTTT
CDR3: CASSVDPTGGEKLFF

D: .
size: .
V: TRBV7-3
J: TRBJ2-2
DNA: TGTGCCAGCAGCTTAATCGGGACCGGGGAGCTGTTTTTT
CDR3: CASSLIGTGELFF

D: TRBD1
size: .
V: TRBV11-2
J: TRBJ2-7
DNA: TGTGCCAGCAGCCAGGGACAGCTTTCCTCCTACGAGCAGTACTTC
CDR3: CASSQGQLSSYEQYF

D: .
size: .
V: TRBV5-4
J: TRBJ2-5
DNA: TGTGCCAGCAGCTTGTCGGGGGGCTCGGGGAGAGAGACCCAGTACTTC
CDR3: CASSLSGGSGRETQYF

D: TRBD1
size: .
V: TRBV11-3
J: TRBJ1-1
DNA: TGTGCCAGCAGCTTGGGGACAGGAGGTAGCACTGAAGCTTTCTTT
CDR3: CASSLGTGGSTEAFF

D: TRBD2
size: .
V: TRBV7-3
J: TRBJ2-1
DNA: TGTGCCAGCAGCCAAGGGACTAGCGGGAGCGATGAGCAGTTCTTC
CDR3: CASSQGTSGSDEQFF

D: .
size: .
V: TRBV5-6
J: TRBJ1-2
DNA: TGTGCCAGCAGCTTAGGGGTGTCGGGCTACACCTTC
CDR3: CASSLGVSGYTF

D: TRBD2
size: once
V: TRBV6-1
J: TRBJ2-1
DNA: TGTGCCAGCAGTGTAGGGACATCTAGCGGGAGAGGTAATGAGCAGTTCTTC
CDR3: CASSVGTSSGRGNEQFF

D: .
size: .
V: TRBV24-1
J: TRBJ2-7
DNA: TGTGCCACCAGTGATTCCTCGGACGAGCAGTACTTC
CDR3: CATSDSSDEQYF

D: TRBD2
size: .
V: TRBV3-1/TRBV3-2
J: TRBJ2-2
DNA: TGTGCCAGCAGCCGAAGGGTCAGCGGGAGTGGGACCGGGGAGCTGTTTTTT
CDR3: CASSRRVSGSGTGELFF

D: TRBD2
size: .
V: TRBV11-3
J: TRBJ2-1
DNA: TGTGCCAGCAGCCAACTAGCGGGAGCTGAGCAGTTCTTC
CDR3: CASSQLAGAEQFF

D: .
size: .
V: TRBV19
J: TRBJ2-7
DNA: TGTGCCAGTACCATTAACAGGAGCCCCGACGACGAGCAGTACTTC
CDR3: CASTINRSPDDEQYF

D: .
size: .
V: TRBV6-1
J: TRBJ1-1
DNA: TGTGCCAGCAGTGAAGAGGCGGATGAGACTGAAGCTTTCTTT
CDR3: CASSEEADETEAFF

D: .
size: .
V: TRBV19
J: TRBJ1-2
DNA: TGTGCCAGCCTAACCGTTGGGGGCGCGATTAGTGGCTACACCTTC
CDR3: CASLTVGGAISGYTF

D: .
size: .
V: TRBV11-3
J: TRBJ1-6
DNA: TGTGCCAGCAGCCTCAGCGGATCACCCCTCCACTTT
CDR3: CASSLSGSPLHF

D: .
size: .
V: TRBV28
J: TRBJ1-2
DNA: TGTGCCAGCAGCGAAGGGGGATCGGGTGGCTACACCTTC
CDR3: CASSEGGSGGYTF

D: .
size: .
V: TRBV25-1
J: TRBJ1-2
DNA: TGTGCCAGCAGTGAATATAGGGGGTCTGGCTACACCTTC
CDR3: CASSEYRGSGYTF

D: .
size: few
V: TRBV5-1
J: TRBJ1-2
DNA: TGCGCCAGCAGCTTGGCCAGGGAAAATGGCTACACCTTC
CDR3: CASSLARENGYTF

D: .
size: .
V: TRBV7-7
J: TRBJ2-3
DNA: TGTGCTAGCAGCTTATCCCTGAGCACAGATACGCAGTATTTT
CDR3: CASSLSLSTDTQYF

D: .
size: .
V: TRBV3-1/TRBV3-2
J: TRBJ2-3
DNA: TGTGCCAGCAGCCAAGATCGACTAGTTTCAGATACGCAGTATTTT
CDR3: CASSQDRLVSDTQYF

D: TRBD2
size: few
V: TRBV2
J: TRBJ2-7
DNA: TGTGCCAGCAGTGAAGTAGCGGGAGGCTCCTACGAGCAGTACTTC
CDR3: CASSEVAGGSYEQYF

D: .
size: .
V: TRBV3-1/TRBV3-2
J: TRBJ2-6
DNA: TGTGCCAGCAGCCAAGCAGGCCTGTACTCTGGGGCCAACGTCCTGACTTTC
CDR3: CASSQAGLYSGANVLTF

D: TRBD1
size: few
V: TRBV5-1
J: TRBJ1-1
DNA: TGCGCCAGCAGCGGACAGGCCACCCTGAACACTGAAGCTTTCTTT
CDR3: CASSGQATLNTEAFF

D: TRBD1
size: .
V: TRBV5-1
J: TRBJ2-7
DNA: TGCGCCAGCAGCTTGGACGAAGGACAGGGTTTCTACGAGCAGTACTTC
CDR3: CASSLDEGQGFYEQYF

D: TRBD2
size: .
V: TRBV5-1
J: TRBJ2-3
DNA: TGCGCCAGCAGCCTTGGAGGGCTAGCGGGAGGAGCAGATACGCAGTATTTT
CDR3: CASSLGGLAGGADTQYF

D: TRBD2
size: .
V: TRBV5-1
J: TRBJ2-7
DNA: TGCGCCAGCAGCTTGGGTAGCGGGAGTCGGCACGAGCAGTACTTC
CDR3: CASSLGSGSRHEQYF

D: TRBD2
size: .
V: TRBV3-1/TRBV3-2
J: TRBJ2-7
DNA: TGTGCCAGCAGCCCGCTAGCGGGAGGGGGCGAGCAGTACTTC
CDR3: CASSPLAGGGEQYF

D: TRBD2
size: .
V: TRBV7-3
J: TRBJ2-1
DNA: TGTGCCAGCAGCCCCTCGCTAGCGGCAAATGAGCAGTTCTTC
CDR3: CASSPSLAANEQFF

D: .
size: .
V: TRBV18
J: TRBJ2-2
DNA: TGTGCCAGCTCACCTCGCAGGGGCACCGGGGAGCTGTTTTTT
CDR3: CASSPRRGTGELFF

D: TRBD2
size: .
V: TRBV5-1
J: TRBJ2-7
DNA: TGCGCCAGCAGCTTGGGGACTAGCGGTACCTACGAGCAGTACTTC
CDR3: CASSLGTSGTYEQYF

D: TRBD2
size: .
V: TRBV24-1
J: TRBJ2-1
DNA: TGTGCCACCAGTGCGGGACTAGCGGGATACAATGAGCAGTTCTTC
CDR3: CATSAGLAGYNEQFF

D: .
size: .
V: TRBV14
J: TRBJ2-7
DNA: TGTGCCAGCAGCCAAGTGGTAGAGTCGGGCGAGCAGTACTTC
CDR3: CASSQVVESGEQYF

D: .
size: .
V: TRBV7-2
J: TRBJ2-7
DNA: TGTGCCAGCAGCTTAGTGGGGGCTATTGGAACCTACGAGCAGTACTTC
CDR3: CASSLVGAIGTYEQYF

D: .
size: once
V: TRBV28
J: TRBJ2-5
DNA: TGTGCCAGCACGGGGCAGGGGATAGAGACCCAGTACTTC
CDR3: CASTGQGIETQYF

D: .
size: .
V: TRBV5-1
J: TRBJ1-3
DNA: TGCGCCAGCAGCTCGAGGGGGTCAGCTGGAAACACCATATATTTT
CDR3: CASSSRGSAGNTIYF

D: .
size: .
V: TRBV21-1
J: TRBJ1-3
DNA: TGTGCCAGCAGCAAAGCGCCGAGCTCTGGAAACACCATATATTTT
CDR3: CASSKAPSSGNTIYF

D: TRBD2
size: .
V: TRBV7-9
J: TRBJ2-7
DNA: TGTGCCAGCACCCAGGGAGCGGGAGGCTACGAGCAGTACTTC
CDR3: CASTQGAGGYEQYF

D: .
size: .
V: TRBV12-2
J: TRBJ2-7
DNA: TGTGCAAGTCGCTTAGTTGCAGGGGCGTACTACGAGCAGTACTTC
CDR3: CASRLVAGAYYEQYF